This T cell receptor beta chain appears in the sequencing data of a study of CD8 T cells in ankylosing spondylitis. Libraries for TCR beta were made by quantitative 5'-RACE with molecular barcodes. In TCRdb, the 5' RACE reads were re-called with MiXCR into one record per CDR3 protein. The table has 350,000 or so distinct CDR3 sequences, around a tenth seen once. This clonotype was detected ten times or more. What it binds is unknown. Regarding the study as a whole: As reported, disease-linked clones showed significant enrichment in matched ankylosing spondylitis synovial fluid. Disease-linked clones bore a CD8+ phenotype and were relatively rare in peripheral blood. One TCR beta motif, made up of roughly eight highly homologous variants, appeared characteristic of ankylosing spondylitis blood.

Germline assignment: CDR1 DFQATT and CDR2 SNEGSKA (reference sequence). The CDR3 consists of 13 residues. V was trimmed by 5 bases and J by 4 bases, leaving 14 bases between them. This TCR was sampled from a female donor with ankylosing spondylitis or in good health (not recorded which). Sequenced sample: blood, either unsorted or a sorted T cell fraction (not recorded which). The rearrangement uses TRBV20-1 and TRBJ2-5, with D possibly matching TRBD1 (5 bases). CDR3 amino acids: CSASQPQGETQYF. CDR3 DNA sequence: TGCAGTGCTTCCCAACCCCAGGGAGAGACCCAGTACTTC.